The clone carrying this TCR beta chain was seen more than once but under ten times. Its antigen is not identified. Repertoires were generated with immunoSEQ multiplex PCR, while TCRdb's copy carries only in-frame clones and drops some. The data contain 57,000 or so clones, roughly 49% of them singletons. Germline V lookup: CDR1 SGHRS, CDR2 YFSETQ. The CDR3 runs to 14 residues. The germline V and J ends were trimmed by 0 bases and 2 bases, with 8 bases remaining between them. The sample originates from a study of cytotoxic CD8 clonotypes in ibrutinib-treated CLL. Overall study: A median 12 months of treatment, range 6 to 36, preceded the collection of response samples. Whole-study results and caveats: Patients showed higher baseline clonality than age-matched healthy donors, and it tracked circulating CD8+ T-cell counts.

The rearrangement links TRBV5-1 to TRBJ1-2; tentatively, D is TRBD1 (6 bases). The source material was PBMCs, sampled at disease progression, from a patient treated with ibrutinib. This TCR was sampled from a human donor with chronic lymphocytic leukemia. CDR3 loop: CASSLDTGNYGYTF. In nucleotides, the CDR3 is TGCGCCAGCAGCTTGGATACAGGGAACTATGGCTACACCTTC.